These 18 T cell receptor beta chains originate from one sample sequenced in a study of a mutant IDH1 vaccine in newly diagnosed glioma. As for time point: baseline, week 1 (first vaccination visit). The treatment here: pre-vaccination baseline after standard-of-care therapy. Generated by immunoSEQ multiplex PCR, the TCRdb table keeps only in-frame clones and is missing some. The sample lists fewer than 20,000 clones; around four fifths were seen once. The sample consisted of PBMCs, taken from a glioma patient treated with radiotherapy, temozolomide or both. These receptors were taken from a man aged 40-55 years with glioma.

The chain is built from TRBV11-2 and TRBJ2-6, with TRBD1 identical over 9 bases. This CDR3 contains 16 residues. The germline gives CDR1 SGHAT, CDR2 FQNNGV. V trimming: 5 bases; J trimming: 4 bases; junction bases outside the gene matches: 6. CDR3 sequence reads: CASSPTGGGGANVLTF. DNA of the CDR3: TGTGCCAGCAGCCCAACAGGGGGCGGAGGGGCCAACGTCCTGACTTTC. Full variable domain (remainder filled in from reference TRBV11-2 and TRBJ2-6): EAGVAQSPRYKIIEKRQSVAFWCNPISGHATLYWYQQILGQGPKLLIQFQNNGVVDDSQLPKDRFSAERLKGVDSTLKIQPAKLEDSAVYLCASSPTGGGGANVLTFGAGSRLTVL.

The chain recombines TRBV7-2 with TRBJ2-1; no clear D. The germline V gene has CDR1 SGHTA and CDR2 FQGNSA. The germline V and J ends were trimmed by 5 bases and 8 bases, with 28 bases remaining between them. This CDR3 has 18 amino acids. The CDR3 DNA reads TGTGCCAGCAGCCCAGGAAAAATTCCGGGCGCCCATAGGGATGAGCAGTTCTTC. It encodes CASSPGKIPGAHRDEQFF.

The chain joins TRBV19 to TRBJ1-1; D perhaps matches TRBD1 (5 bases). V lost 9 bases, J lost 0 bases, and 17 bases lay in between. This CDR3 has 15 residues. Per germline, CDR1 LNHDA and CDR2 SQIVND (reference sequence). The CDR3 DNA is TGTGCCAGCCAGGGAAGGGTGAATATGAACACTGAAGCTTTCTTT. Residues: CASQGRVNMNTEAFF.

The chain uses TRBV11-3 and TRBJ2-3; D is unresolved. Per germline, CDR1 SGHNT and CDR2 YENEEA. The V end lost 3 bases, the J end lost 2 bases, and 9 bases lay between the germline ends. This CDR3 spans 14 amino acids. CDR3 residues: CASSLGSLTDTQYF. The CDR3 bases are TGTGCCAGCAGCTTGGGCAGCCTCACAGATACGCAGTATTTT.

The V and J genes are TRBV19 and TRBJ1-1; perhaps TRBD1 as D (5 bases). Germline V gives CDR1 LNHDA, CDR2 SQIVND (reference sequence). This CDR3 is built from 15 residues. The germline V and J ends were trimmed by 4 bases and 4 bases, with 16 bases remaining between them. CDR3 sequence reads: CASSTWGEGFTEAFF. The CDR3 nucleotides read TGTGCCAGTAGTACTTGGGGGGAGGGGTTCACTGAAGCTTTCTTT.

The CDR3 sequence is CASSGRTSGRYTGELFF. In nucleotides, the CDR3 is TGTGCCAGCAGCGGGAGGACTAGCGGAAGATACACCGGGGAGCTGTTTTTT. This chain uses TRBV5-4 with TRBJ2-2; 10 bases map to TRBD2. The CDR3 has 17 residues. Trimming at V came to 4 bases and at J to 3 bases, leaving 9 bases not matched to a gene. Per the germline V gene, CDR1 is SGHNT and CDR2 is YYREEE (reference sequence).

This clone turned up a few times. V usage is TRBV18 and J usage is TRBJ2-5; D remains ambiguous. Germline values: CDR1 KGHSH, CDR2 LQKENI. This CDR3 has 12 amino acids. The V and J ends lost 2 bases and 7 bases respectively, with 8 bases between them. CDR3 residues: CASSPTTGTQYF. The CDR3, as DNA: TGTGCCAGCTCACCAACGACGGGGACCCAGTACTTC.

This clone appeared a few times. The chain joins TRBV19 to TRBJ1-1; 9 nucleotides line up with TRBD1. V trimming: 10 bases; J trimming: 1 base; junction bases outside the gene matches: 4. Germline V gene sequence: CDR1 LNHDA, CDR2 SQIVND (reference sequence). The CDR3 covers 13 residues. The CDR3 DNA follows: TGTGCCACCCAGACAGGGGGGAACACTGAAGCTTTCTTT. Encoded protein: CATQTGGNTEAFF.

J is TRBJ1-6 and V is TRBV6-5; 9 positions match TRBD1. Germline CDR1 MNHEY, CDR2 SVGAGI. The CDR3 spans 15 residues. V was pared by 6 bases and J by 10 bases, with 10 bases of the junction left unmatched. CDR3 coding DNA: TGTGCCAGCAGAATGTCTTGGACAGGGGAATCACCCCTCCACTTT. Translation: CASRMSWTGESPLHF.

The chain is built from TRBV13 and TRBJ1-2; a possible D gene is TRBD1 (6 bases). The CDR3 is 13 residues long. The germline V and J ends were trimmed by 4 bases and 7 bases, with 13 bases remaining between them. Germline V lookup: CDR1 PRHDT, CDR2 FYEKMQ (reference sequence). Written as DNA, the CDR3 is TGTGCCAGCAGCTGGGACATTGGGTTTGGCTACACCTTC. Amino acid sequence: CASSWDIGFGYTF.

In this sample, this clone turned up once. This chain links TRBV5-4 with TRBJ2-7, with D possibly being TRBD1 or TRBD2 (6 bases each). CDR1 and CDR2 from the germline V gene are SGHNT and YYREEE (reference sequence). This CDR3 region has 14 residues. The V and J ends lost 4 bases and 3 bases respectively, with 14 bases between them. The chain's CDR3 is CASSPAGGHYEQYF. CDR3 sequence (DNA): TGTGCCAGCAGCCCGGCCGGGGGCCACTACGAGCAGTACTTC. The variable domain in full, completed from reference TRBV5-4 and TRBJ2-7, reads ETGVTQSPTHLIKTRGQQVTLRCSSQSGHNTVSWYQQALGQGPQFIFQYYREEENGRGNFPPRFSGLQFPNYSSELNVNALELDDSALYLCASSPAGGHYEQYFGPGTRLTVT.

This chain links TRBV18 with TRBJ1-1, with D unclear. From germline, CDR1 is KGHSH and CDR2 LQKENI. V lost 6 bases, J lost 3 bases, and 11 bases lay in between. This CDR3 has 13 amino acids. CDR3 DNA: TGTGCCAGCTCTCCAGCCGGGGACACTGAAGCTTTCTTT. Protein: CASSPAGDTEAFF.

This chain joins TRBV5-1 and TRBJ1-3; D possibly corresponds to TRBD1 (5 bases). Germline assignment: CDR1 SGHRS and CDR2 YFSETQ. CDR3 length: 17 amino acids. V lost 7 bases to trimming and J lost 3 bases, with 23 bases between them. In nucleotides, the CDR3 is TGCGCCAGCGCCCGGACGGCGGGGGTGCTAAGTGGAAACACCATATATTTT. Encoded protein: CASARTAGVLSGNTIYF.

The gene calls are TRBV19 and TRBJ2-3, with TRBD2 identical over 8 bases. V lost 5 bases to trimming and J lost 3 bases; unmatched junction nucleotides: 13. The germline CDR1 and CDR2 sequences are LNHDA and SQIVND (reference sequence). This CDR3 has 17 residues. In DNA, the CDR3 is TGTGCCAGTAGTCCTGAGCGGGGGAGGGATGGGACAGATACGCAGTATTTT. Protein sequence: CASSPERGRDGTDTQYF.

The chain combines TRBV7-8 with TRBJ1-3; 8 nucleotides align to TRBD1. The CDR3 sequence is 16 residues long. J lost 4 bases, V lost 3 bases, and 8 bases had no gene match. Germline V lookup: CDR1 SGHVS, CDR2 FQNEAQ. The CDR3 spells CASSLNDRGRGNTIYF. CDR3 coding DNA: TGTGCCAGCAGCTTGAACGACAGGGGCCGGGGAAACACCATATATTTT.

The chain couples TRBV7-9 to TRBJ2-7, with a weak D call TRBD2 (5 bases). The CDR3 sequence is 14 residues long. Germline V gives CDR1 SEHNR, CDR2 FQNEAQ (reference sequence). V lost 5 bases, J lost 3 bases, and 14 bases lay in between. CDR3 in DNA: TGTGCCAGCAGCCGCGACGGGAACCTCTACGAGCAGTACTTC. Its protein is CASSRDGNLYEQYF. Using reference TRBV7-9 and TRBJ2-7 for the parts outside the CDR3, the full variable domain is DTGVSQNPRHKITKRGQNVTFRCDPISEHNRLYWYRQTLGQGPEFLTYFQNEAQLEKSRLLSDRFSAERPKGSFSTLEIQRTEQGDSAMYLCASSRDGNLYEQYFGPGTRLTVT.

J is TRBJ2-1 and V is TRBV6-6; 15 positions agree with TRBD2. V shed 7 bases and J 10 bases; nucleotides not matched to a gene: 8. The germline V gene has CDR1 MNHNY and CDR2 SVGAGI (reference sequence). This CDR3 is built from 15 residues. CDR3 coding DNA: TGTGCCAGCATCCCGGGACTAGCGGGAGGTGAAGAGCAGTTCTTC. Its translation: CASIPGLAGGEEQFF.

The rearrangement links TRBV9 to TRBJ2-2; the D call may be TRBD1 or TRBD2 (5 bases each). V lost 3 bases, J lost 4 bases, and 13 bases lay in between. This CDR3 is 15 amino acids long. The germline V gene encodes CDR1 SGDLS and CDR2 YYNGEE. The CDR3 loop is CASSDGDVITGELFF. CDR3 sequence (DNA): TGTGCCAGCAGCGATGGGGACGTTATCACCGGGGAGCTGTTTTTT. Full variable domain (missing parts from reference TRBV9 and TRBJ2-2): DSGVTQTPKHLITATGQRVTLRCSPRSGDLSVYWYQQSLDQGLQFLIQYYNGEERAKGNILERFSAQQFPDLHSELNLSSLELGDSALYFCASSDGDVITGELFFGEGSRLTVL.